The rows below give T cell receptor beta chains drawn from one sample of a study of T cells in Graves' hyperthyroidism and ophthalmopathy. One entry per CDR3 protein results from TCRdb running MiXCR on the multiplex PCR reads. The repertoire has 730,000 or so distinct CDR3 sequences, approximately 19% of them found once; the top ten carry approximately 15%. Sequencing was performed on blood. The source of these receptors is a woman in her 50s with Graves' hyperthyroidism that later progressed to Graves' ophthalmopathy. The CDR3 runs from the conserved cysteine through the conserved F or W. D genes are given only for firm matches. Rows give clone size only sometimes, using once, few, many, or a class for an expanded clone.

j_call d_call clone_size v_call cdr3_nt cdr3_aa
TRBJ2-1 TRBD1 many TRBV29-1 TGCAGCGTTTTAGAAGGGACAGCCTACAATGAGCAGTTCTTC CSVLEGTAYNEQFF
TRBJ1-5 . many TRBV30 TGTGCCTGGAGCGAGGTATCTAGCAATCAGCCCCAGCATTTT CAWSEVSSNQPQHF
TRBJ2-6 TRBD1 many TRBV5-1 TGCGCCAGCAGCTTGGACACCCGACAGGGGATCACTGGGGCCAACGTCCTGACTTTC CASSLDTRQGITGANVLTF
TRBJ2-7 . . TRBV9 TGTGCCAGCAGCGTAGCCGCCGGGGCCTACGGGCAGTACTTC CASSVAAGAYGQYF
TRBJ1-2 TRBD1 . TRBV7-8 TGTGCCAGCAGCCCAGGACAGGGGAGTTTTGGCTACACCTTC CASSPGQGSFGYTF
TRBJ1-2 . few TRBV3-1 TGTGCCAGCAGCCTGGACAGCCCTCTTAACTATGGCTACACCTTC CASSLDSPLNYGYTF
TRBJ1-2 . . TRBV7-9 TGTGCCAGCAGCTCGCCGTGGATAGATGGCTACACCTTC CASSSPWIDGYTF
TRBJ1-5 TRBD1 . TRBV28 TGTGCCAGCAGTCTGTGGACAGGGGGCTTAGGGAATCAGCCCCAGCATTTT CASSLWTGGLGNQPQHF
TRBJ1-1 . . TRBV29-1 TGCAGCGCGGTAGACGACCGGAACACTGAAGCTTTCTTT CSAVDDRNTEAFF
TRBJ1-1 . many TRBV11-2 TGTGCCAGCAGCTCGGGGGTAGGACTCGCTGAAGCTTTCTTT CASSSGVGLAEAFF
TRBJ2-6 TRBD1 many TRBV30 TGTGCCTGGAGTGAACAGGGGTTGGGGGCCAACGTCCTGACTTTC CAWSEQGLGANVLTF
TRBJ2-7 . . TRBV7-9 TGTGCCAGTTCCTTGATAACGACAGGCAGCGGCGAGCAGTACTTC CASSLITTGSGEQYF
TRBJ1-2 TRBD1 few TRBV27 TGTGCCAGCAGTTGGGACGGGACAGGGGGGGGCTACACCTTC CASSWDGTGGGYTF
TRBJ2-7 TRBD1 many TRBV20-1 TGCAGTGCTAGTTTGGGCGACAGGGGCTACGAGCAGTACTTC CSASLGDRGYEQYF
TRBJ1-1 . . TRBV7-9 TGTGCCAGCAGCGGCTGGGGAGGGGGAACTGAAGCTTTCTTT CASSGWGGGTEAFF
TRBJ2-7 TRBD1 . TRBV20-1 TGCAGTGCTATTTACGGGACAGGCTACGAGCAGTACTTC CSAIYGTGYEQYF
TRBJ1-3 . few TRBV29-1 TGCAGCGTTGAACCTGGCGGACTTGGAAACACCATATATTTT CSVEPGGLGNTIYF
TRBJ1-2 TRBD1 . TRBV5-6 TGTGCCAGCAGCCAAGGGACAGGGATTGACTATGGCTACACCTTC CASSQGTGIDYGYTF
TRBJ2-4 TRBD1 . TRBV6-1 TGTGCCAGCATCGGAACTGACAGGGTTCCATTTCTAGCCAAAAACATTCAGTACTTC CASIGTDRVPFLAKNIQYF
TRBJ2-1 TRBD2 many TRBV3-1 TGTGCCAGCAGCCAGACTCGGACTAGCGGGGCCTGGAAGTTCTTC CASSQTRTSGAWKFF
TRBJ2-1 TRBD1 few TRBV20-1 TGCAGCAAACCGGGACAGGGGGTCGCCTACAATGAGCAGTTCTTC CSKPGQGVAYNEQFF
TRBJ1-1 . many TRBV19 TGTGCCAGCAGTGAAGGGGTGAACACTGAAGCTTTCTTT CASSEGVNTEAFF
TRBJ2-2 . . TRBV5-1 TGCGCCAGCTTCCCACAGGGCCCAGGGACCGGGGAGCTGTTTTTT CASFPQGPGTGELFF
TRBJ1-5 TRBD1 many TRBV20-1 TGCAGTGCTGGTAGGGACAGGGCCCCTCAGCCCCAGCATTTT CSAGRDRAPQPQHF
TRBJ1-2 TRBD1 . TRBV19 TGTGCCAGTAGCACCCCTGGACAGGGCCTCTATGGCTACACCTTC CASSTPGQGLYGYTF
TRBJ1-1 . many TRBV2 TGTGCCAGCAGCCGACAGCACACTGAAGCTTTCTTT CASSRQHTEAFF
TRBJ2-1 . few TRBV12-3/TRBV12-4 TGTGCCAGCACCCCCGGTAGGGTCGGGCACAATGAGCAGTTCTTC CASTPGRVGHNEQFF
TRBJ2-1 TRBD1 many TRBV5-1 TGCGCCAGCAGCCAAGGACAGGGCCCCTACAATGAGCAGTTCTTC CASSQGQGPYNEQFF
TRBJ1-1 . many TRBV12-3/TRBV12-4 TGTGCCACCATGTGGGGAGGGGGGGCAGGGGTGATTACTGAAGCTTTCTTT CATMWGGGAGVITEAFF
TRBJ1-5 TRBD1 many TRBV6-1 TGTGCCAGTAGACAGGGTGCCAATCAGCCCCAGCATTTT CASRQGANQPQHF
TRBJ2-5 TRBD2 many TRBV11-2 TGTGCCAGCAGCCTTCTGCGGGGGGGAGAGACCCAGTACTTC CASSLLRGGETQYF
TRBJ1-6 TRBD1 . TRBV7-8 TGTGCCAGCAGCTTCGAGACAGGGGGCCCAGATTCACCCCTCCACTTT CASSFETGGPDSPLHF
TRBJ1-1 . many TRBV12-3/TRBV12-4 TGTGCCACCAGCCGGGGGGGTGTGAACACTGAAGCTTTCTTT CATSRGGVNTEAFF
TRBJ1-3 TRBD1 many TRBV5-1 TGCGCCAGCAGCCCGGACAGGGTCTGGGACACCATATATTTT CASSPDRVWDTIYF
TRBJ2-2 TRBD1 . TRBV13 TGTGCCACCGGAGACAGGGGCGCCGGGGAGCTGTTTTTT CATGDRGAGELFF
TRBJ2-1 TRBD2 many TRBV7-9 TGTGCCAGCAGCGAAAGCGGGGGCTCTTACAATGAGCAGTTCTTC CASSESGGSYNEQFF
TRBJ2-1 TRBD2 . TRBV5-5 TGTGCCAGCAGCCCGGGGGCGGGGGGCCCCCCCTACAATGAGCAGTTCTTC CASSPGAGGPPYNEQFF
TRBJ1-3 . few TRBV3-1 TGTGCCAGCAGCCAACTGGACACCTTCTCTGGAAACACCATATATTTT CASSQLDTFSGNTIYF
TRBJ2-1 TRBD2 few TRBV6-1 TGTGCCAGCAGGGGGGGACTAGGAAGGGGCAATGAGCAGTTCTTC CASRGGLGRGNEQFF
TRBJ2-7 . few TRBV11-3 TGTGCCAGCAGCCTCGAGGGGGGCACATCCTACGAGCAGTACTTC CASSLEGGTSYEQYF
TRBJ1-5 TRBD1 many TRBV2 TGTGCCAGCCGACAGGGGTTGGGCAATCAGCCCCAGCATTTT CASRQGLGNQPQHF
TRBJ1-1 . . TRBV20-1 TGCAGTGCAATAAGGGGGGGGGGAAACACTGAAGCTTTCTTT CSAIRGGGNTEAFF
TRBJ1-5 . . TRBV6-5 TGTGCCAGCAGTTACTCTGACGGGGCTGGGTACGGTCAGCCCCAGCATTTT CASSYSDGAGYGQPQHF
TRBJ1-2 TRBD1 many TRBV9 TGTGCCAGCAGCGCCCTCGACAGGGAGGAGGGCTACACCTTC CASSALDREEGYTF
TRBJ1-5 . . TRBV28 TGTGCCAGCAGTTTCTCTGTTCAGCCCCAGCATTTT CASSFSVQPQHF
TRBJ2-5 . many TRBV7-9 TGTGCCAGCAGCGCGAGGGTCGGGGAAGAGACCCAGTACTTC CASSARVGEETQYF
TRBJ1-2 . few TRBV7-2 TGTGCCAGCAGCTTAGCGATGCTAGCCTATGGCTACACCTTC CASSLAMLAYGYTF